This TCR beta chain came from a study of T cell repertoires in cytomegalovirus infection. Overall study: The public TCR beta signatures pointed to both CMV infection and matching HLA type.

Study-level points and caveats: Clonotype analysis showed dominance of the ex vivo response by HLA-C-restricted CMV-specific TCR beta clonotypes. Cumulative frequency of public TCR beta families picked out carriers of CMV plus the relevant HLA.

TCRdb used MiXCR to reprocess the reads, holding one entry per CDR3 protein. The top ten clones hold 20% to 30% of a sample with 560,000 or so distinct CDR3 sequences, approximately 17% of them seen once. Germline V lookup: CDR1 SGDLS, CDR2 YYNGEE. V was cut by 0 bases and J by 5 bases, with 11 bases left in between. This CDR3 comprises 14 residues. Comments on this clonotype: Its specificity is unknown.

V usage is TRBV9 and J usage is TRBJ1-2, with D perhaps TRBD1 (5 bases). The receptor comes from a human donor in good health (CMV status not recorded). Some clones in this sample may be carry-over from other donors' samples. Sequenced input: CD8+ T cells from PBMCs. CDR3 loop: CASSVGDPRYGYTF. In DNA, the CDR3 is TGTGCCAGCAGCGTAGGGGACCCTAGGTATGGCTACACCTTC.